The entry that follows covers one T cell receptor beta chain sequence. The CDR3 covers 14 residues. V was trimmed by 5 bases and J by 0 bases, leaving 8 bases between them. CDR1 and CDR2 from the germline V gene are SGHVS and FQNEAQ. Exposed study participants had met a COVID-19 case within 2 weeks before entry. The sample belongs to a study of blood T cell repertoires in COVID-19. Study background: Sites in the United States, Italy and Spain provided acute and convalescent COVID-19 samples. T cells, B-cell-depleted T cells, or PBMCs supplied cDNA or gDNA.

Methods used by the authors: Scientists estimated how many nucleated cells there were by amplifying reference gene primers. Libraries were prepared by immunoSEQ multiplex PCR; TCRdb keeps only in-frame clonotypes and omits some of them. That table is the source of V, J and clone size, and D and trimming were worked out from the DNA. The data hold 300,000 to 350,000 clones, with more than 85% observed a single time. The origin of this receptor is a woman in her twenties or thirties who had been exposed to COVID-19. This chain links TRBV7-8 with TRBJ1-3, with no clear D. The sequencing input was PBMCs or T cells enriched from blood (not recorded which). The DNA for the CDR3 is TGTGCCAGCAGCCTTCAAGCCTCTGGAAACACCATATATTTT. Its translation is CASSLQASGNTIYF.